These 10 T cell receptor beta chains were sequenced from one sample in a study of blood T cell repertoires in COVID-19. The method was immunoSEQ multiplex PCR; TCRdb's version includes in-frame clones alone and lacks a portion of them. The repertoire has roughly 160,000 clones, 70% to 90% of them found once; the top ten carry roughly 2%. Sequencing was done on a sample of peripheral blood. Receptor source: a man aged 45 to 65 who had recovered from COVID-19.

In its sample, this clone was seen once. The chain uses TRBV4-2 and TRBJ2-1; 7 bases map to TRBD2. There are 13 residues in the CDR3. Per germline, CDR1 LGHNA and CDR2 YNFKEQ. V shed 2 bases and J 8 bases; nucleotides not matched to a gene: 3. CDR3 nucleotides: TGTGCCAGCAGCCAAAGAGGGAGGGATGAGCAGTTCTTC. Translated: CASSQRGRDEQFF.

Only a few counts were recorded for this clone. This rearrangement joins TRBV7-6 to TRBJ1-4; perhaps TRBD1 as D (6 bases). V was clipped by 2 bases and J by 3 bases, with 7 bases between them. CDR1 SGHVS and CDR2 FNYEAQ come from the germline V gene. The CDR3 is 14 amino acids. The CDR3 DNA reads TGTGCCAGCAGCTTATGGACAGCTAATGAAAAACTGTTTTTT. Its translation is CASSLWTANEKLFF.

A word on this clone: The same CDR3 also results from other DNA sequences found in this sample. The gene calls are TRBV24-1 and TRBJ2-1; unclear D gene. V lost 1 base and J lost 5, with 2 bases in between. The CDR3 runs 12 residues. Germline V gene data show CDR1 as KGHDR and CDR2 as SFDVKD. The DNA of the CDR3 is TGTGCCACCAGTGATTTCAACAATGAGCAGTTCTTC. Its protein product is CATSDFNNEQFF.

V usage is TRBV19 and J usage is TRBJ1-1; no clear D gene. Trimming took off 3 bases at V and 6 bases at J, with 8 bases between the two ends. Germline V CDR1 and CDR2: LNHDA, SQIVND (reference sequence). This CDR3 region has 12 residues. In nucleotides, the CDR3 is TGTGCCAGTAGTATCCGGCAGGCTGAAGCTTTCTTT. Translated: CASSIRQAEAFF.

This chain joins TRBV5-8 and TRBJ1-2, with no clear D. Per the germline V gene, CDR1 is SGHTS and CDR2 is YDEGEE. The V and J ends lost 0 bases and 1 base respectively, with 10 bases between them. The CDR3 consists of 15 residues. CDR3 DNA: TGTGCCAGCAGCTTGGGAGGAGGGATTAACTATGGCTACACCTTC. It is translated as CASSLGGGINYGYTF.

The chain couples TRBV5-1 to TRBJ1-1; D unresolved. Germline assignment: CDR1 SGHRS and CDR2 YFSETQ. CDR3 size: 14 residues. Trimming shortened V by 2 bases and J by 1 base, and 9 bases separated the two germline ends. The CDR3 protein is CASSFVLRNTEAFF. CDR3 in DNA: TGCGCCAGCAGCTTCGTACTCCGGAACACTGAAGCTTTCTTT.

This rearrangement joins TRBV19 to TRBJ2-1, with 7 bases lining up with TRBD1. Trimming took 6 bases from V and 4 from J; bases not matched to a gene: 3. Germline CDR1 is LNHDA and CDR2 is SQIVND (reference sequence). This CDR3 contains 13 residues. The CDR3 loop is CASSRDSYNEQFF. The DNA for the CDR3 is TGTGCCAGTAGCCGGGACAGTTACAATGAGCAGTTCTTC.

This chain links TRBV7-4 with TRBJ2-3; 9 bases are shared with TRBD2. The germline V gene has CDR1 SGHVT and CDR2 SQSDAQ. The V gene end was trimmed by 3 bases and the J gene end by 4 bases; junction bases not matched to a gene: 5. This CDR3 has 15 residues. This CDR3 is CASSFPTSGSDTQYF. The CDR3, as DNA: TGTGCCAGCAGCTTCCCCACTAGCGGGTCAGATACGCAGTATTTT.

The genes are TRBV27 and TRBJ1-3; no clear D gene. Trimming left V 6 bases short and J 6 bases short, with 12 bases between. The CDR3 covers 13 residues. Germline loops: CDR1 MNHEY, CDR2 SMNVEV (reference sequence). The CDR3 loop reads CASSPSSANTIYF. DNA of the CDR3: TGTGCCAGCAGCCCCAGCAGCGCAAACACCATATATTTT.

The rearrangement links TRBV18 to TRBJ2-1, with 10 bases fitting TRBD2. In germline, CDR1 is KGHSH, CDR2 LQKENI. This CDR3 is built from 16 residues. J lost 13 bases, V lost 0 bases, and 12 bases had no gene match. The CDR3 DNA sequence: TGTGCCAGCTCACCACCGGGGCGACTAGCGGGCCGCGATCAGTTCTTC. It codes for CASSPPGRLAGRDQFF.